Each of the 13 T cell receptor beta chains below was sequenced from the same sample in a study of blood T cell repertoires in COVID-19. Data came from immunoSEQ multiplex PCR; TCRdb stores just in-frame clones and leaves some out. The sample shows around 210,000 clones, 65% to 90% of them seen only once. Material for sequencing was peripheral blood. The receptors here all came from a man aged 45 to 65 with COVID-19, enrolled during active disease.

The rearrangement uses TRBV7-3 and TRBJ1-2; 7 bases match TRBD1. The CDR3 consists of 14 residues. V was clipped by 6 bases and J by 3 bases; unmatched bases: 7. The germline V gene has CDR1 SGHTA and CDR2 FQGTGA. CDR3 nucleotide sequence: TGTGCCAGCAGTGACGGGACAGTCGACTATGGCTACACCTTC. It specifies CASSDGTVDYGYTF.

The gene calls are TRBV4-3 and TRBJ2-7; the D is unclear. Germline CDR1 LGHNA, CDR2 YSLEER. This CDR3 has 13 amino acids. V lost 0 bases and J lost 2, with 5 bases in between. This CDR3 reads CASSQDTTYEQYF. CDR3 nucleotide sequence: TGCGCCAGCAGCCAAGATACTACCTACGAGCAGTACTTC.

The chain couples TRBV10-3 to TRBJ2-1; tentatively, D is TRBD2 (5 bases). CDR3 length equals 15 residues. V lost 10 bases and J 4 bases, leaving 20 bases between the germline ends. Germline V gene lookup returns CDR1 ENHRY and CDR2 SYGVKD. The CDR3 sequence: CATSAGGPPYNEQFF. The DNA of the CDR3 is TGTGCCACCTCCGCGGGCGGACCCCCGTACAATGAGCAGTTCTTC.

The CDR3 DNA follows: TGTGCCAGCAGCTTTCTGGGCGACGAGCAGTACTTC. Translation gives CASSFLGDEQYF. The V call is TRBV5-5, the J call TRBJ2-7; D unclear. This CDR3 contains 12 residues. V gave up 2 bases and J gave up 5 bases, with 8 bases separating them. Germline loops: CDR1 SGHKS, CDR2 YYEKEE (reference sequence). Supplemented by reference TRBV5-5 and TRBJ2-7, the full variable domain reads DAGVTQSPTHLIKTRGQQVTLRCSPISGHKSVSWYQQVLGQGPQFIFQYYEKEERGRGNFPDRFSARQFPNYSSELNVNALLLGDSALYLCASSFLGDEQYFGPGTRLTVT.

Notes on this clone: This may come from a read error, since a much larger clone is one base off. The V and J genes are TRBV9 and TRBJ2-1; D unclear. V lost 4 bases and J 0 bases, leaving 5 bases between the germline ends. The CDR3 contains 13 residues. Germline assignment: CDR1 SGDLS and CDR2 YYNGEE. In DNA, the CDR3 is TGTGCCAGCAGCTTGAGCTCCTACAATGAGCAGTTCTTC. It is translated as CASSLSSYNEQFF. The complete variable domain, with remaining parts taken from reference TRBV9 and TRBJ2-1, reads DSGVTQTPKHLITATGQRVTLRCSPRSGDLSVYWYQQSLDQGLQFLIQYYNGEERAKGNILERFSAQQFPDLHSELNLSSLELGDSALYFCASSLSSYNEQFFGPGTRLTVL.

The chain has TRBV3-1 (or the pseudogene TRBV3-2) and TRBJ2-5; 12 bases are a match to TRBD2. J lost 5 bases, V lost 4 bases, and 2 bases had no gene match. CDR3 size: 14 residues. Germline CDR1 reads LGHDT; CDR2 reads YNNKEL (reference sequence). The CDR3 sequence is CASSPSGRGETQYF. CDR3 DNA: TGTGCCAGCAGCCCTAGCGGGAGGGGGGAGACCCAGTACTTC.

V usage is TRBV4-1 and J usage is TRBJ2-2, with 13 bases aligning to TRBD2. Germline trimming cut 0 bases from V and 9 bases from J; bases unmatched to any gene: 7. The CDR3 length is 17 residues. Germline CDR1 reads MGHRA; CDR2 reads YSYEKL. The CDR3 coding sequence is TGCGCCAGCAGCCAAGAAGGACTAGCGGGGGTCCCCCGGGAGCTGTTTTTT. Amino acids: CASSQEGLAGVPRELFF.

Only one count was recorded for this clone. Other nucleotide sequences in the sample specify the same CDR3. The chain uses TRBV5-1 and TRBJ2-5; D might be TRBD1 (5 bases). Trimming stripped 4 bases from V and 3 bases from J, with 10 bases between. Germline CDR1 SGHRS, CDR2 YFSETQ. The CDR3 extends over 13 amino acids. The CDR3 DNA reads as TGCGCCAGCAGCAGAGGACAAGAAGAGACCCAGTACTTC. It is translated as CASSRGQEETQYF. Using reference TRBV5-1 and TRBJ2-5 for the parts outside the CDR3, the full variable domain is KAGVTQTPRYLIKTRGQQVTLSCSPISGHRSVSWYQQTPGQGLQFLFEYFSETQRNKGNFPGRFSGRQFSNSRSEMNVSTLELGDSALYLCASSRGQEETQYFGPGTRLLVL.

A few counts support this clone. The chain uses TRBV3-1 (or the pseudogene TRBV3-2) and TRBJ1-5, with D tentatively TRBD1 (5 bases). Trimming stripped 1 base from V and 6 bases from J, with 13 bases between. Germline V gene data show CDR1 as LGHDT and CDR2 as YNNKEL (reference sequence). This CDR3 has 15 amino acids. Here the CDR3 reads CASSQGREFSQPQHF. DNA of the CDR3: TGTGCCAGCAGCCAAGGCAGGGAATTTAGTCAGCCCCAGCATTTT.

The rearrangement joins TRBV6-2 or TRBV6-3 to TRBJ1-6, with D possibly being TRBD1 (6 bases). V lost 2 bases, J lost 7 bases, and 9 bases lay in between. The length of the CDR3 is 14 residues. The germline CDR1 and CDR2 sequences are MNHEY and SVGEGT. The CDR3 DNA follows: TGTGCCAGCAGTTACGGGGGCGAGAATTCACCCCTCCACTTT. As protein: CASSYGGENSPLHF.

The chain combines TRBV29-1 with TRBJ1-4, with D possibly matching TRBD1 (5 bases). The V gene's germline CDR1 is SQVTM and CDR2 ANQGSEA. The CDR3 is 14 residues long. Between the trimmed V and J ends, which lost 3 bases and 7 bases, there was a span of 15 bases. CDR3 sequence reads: CSVESGGNREKLFF. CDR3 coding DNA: TGCAGCGTTGAGTCCGGGGGGAATCGTGAAAAACTGTTTTTT.

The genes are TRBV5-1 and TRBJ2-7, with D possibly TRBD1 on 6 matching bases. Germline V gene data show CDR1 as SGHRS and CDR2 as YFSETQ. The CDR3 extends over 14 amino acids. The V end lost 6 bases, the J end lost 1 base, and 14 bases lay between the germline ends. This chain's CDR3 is CASMSGEQSYEQYF. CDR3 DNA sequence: TGCGCCAGCATGTCAGGGGAGCAGTCCTACGAGCAGTACTTC.

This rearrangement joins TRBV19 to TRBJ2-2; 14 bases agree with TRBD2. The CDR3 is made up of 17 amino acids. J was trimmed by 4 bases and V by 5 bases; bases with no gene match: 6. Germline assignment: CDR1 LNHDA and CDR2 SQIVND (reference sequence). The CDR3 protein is CASSLSTSGGVTGELFF. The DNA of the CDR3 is TGTGCCAGTAGTCTCTCGACTAGCGGGGGGGTCACCGGGGAGCTGTTTTTT.